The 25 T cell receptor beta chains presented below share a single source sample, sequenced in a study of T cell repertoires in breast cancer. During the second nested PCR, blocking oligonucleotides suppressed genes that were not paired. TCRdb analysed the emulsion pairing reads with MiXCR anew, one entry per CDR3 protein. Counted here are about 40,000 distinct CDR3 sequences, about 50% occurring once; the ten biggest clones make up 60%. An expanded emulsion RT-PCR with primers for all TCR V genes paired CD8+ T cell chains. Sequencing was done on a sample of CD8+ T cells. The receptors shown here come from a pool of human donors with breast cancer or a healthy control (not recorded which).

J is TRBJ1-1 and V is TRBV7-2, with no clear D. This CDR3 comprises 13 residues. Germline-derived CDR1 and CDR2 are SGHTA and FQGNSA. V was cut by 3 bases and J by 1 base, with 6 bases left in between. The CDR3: CASSFVENTEAFF. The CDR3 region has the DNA TGTGCCAGCAGCTTCGTTGAGAACACTGAAGCTTTCTTT.

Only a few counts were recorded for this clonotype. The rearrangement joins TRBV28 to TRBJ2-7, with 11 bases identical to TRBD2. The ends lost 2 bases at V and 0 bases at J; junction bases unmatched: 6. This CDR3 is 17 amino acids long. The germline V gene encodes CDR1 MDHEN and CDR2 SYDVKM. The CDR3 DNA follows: TGTGCCAGCAGTTTACTTTTACTAGCGGGAGACTCCTACGAGCAGTACTTC. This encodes CASSLLLLAGDSYEQYF.

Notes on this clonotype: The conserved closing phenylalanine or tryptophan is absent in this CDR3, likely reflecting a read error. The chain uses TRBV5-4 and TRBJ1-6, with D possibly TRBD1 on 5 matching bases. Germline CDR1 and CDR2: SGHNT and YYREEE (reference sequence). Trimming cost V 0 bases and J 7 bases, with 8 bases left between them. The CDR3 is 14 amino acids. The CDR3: CASSLGQGNSPLHL. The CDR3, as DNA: TGTGCCAGCAGCTTGGGCCAGGGCAATTCACCCCTCCACCTT.

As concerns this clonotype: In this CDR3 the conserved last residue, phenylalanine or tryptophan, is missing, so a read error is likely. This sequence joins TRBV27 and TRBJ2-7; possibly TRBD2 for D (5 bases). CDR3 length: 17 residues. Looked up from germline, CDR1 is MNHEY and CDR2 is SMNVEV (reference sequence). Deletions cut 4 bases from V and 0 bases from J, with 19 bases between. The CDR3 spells CASSSPGSKGSSYEQYY. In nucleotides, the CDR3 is TGTGCCAGCAGTTCCCCGGGGTCCAAGGGAAGCTCCTACGAGCAGTACTAC.

The CDR3 loop is CASRPSGTSTDTQYF. DNA for the CDR3: TGTGCCAGCAGACCTAGCGGGACTAGCACAGATACGCAGTATTTT. The rearrangement joins TRBV7-3 to TRBJ2-3; 9 bases match TRBD2. J was trimmed by 0 bases and V by 6 bases; bases with no gene match: 4. The V gene's germline CDR1 is SGHTA and CDR2 FQGTGA. The length of the CDR3 is 15 residues. The complete variable domain, with remaining parts taken from reference TRBV7-3 and TRBJ2-3, reads GAGVSQTPSNKVTEKGKYVELRCDPISGHTALYWYRQSLGQGPEFLIYFQGTGAADDSGLPNDRFFAVRPEGSVSTLKIQRTERGDSAVYLCASRPSGTSTDTQYFGPGTRLTVL.

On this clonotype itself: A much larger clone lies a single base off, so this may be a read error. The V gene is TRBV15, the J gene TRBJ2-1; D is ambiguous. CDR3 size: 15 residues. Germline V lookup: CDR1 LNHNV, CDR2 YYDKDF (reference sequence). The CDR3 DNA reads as TGTGCCACCAGCCGTCTCCTAGGCTCCTACAATGAGCGGTTCTTC. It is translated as CATSRLLGSYNERFF.

The CDR3 sequence is CASSQVQETQYF. CDR3 coding DNA: TGTGCCAGCAGCCAAGTCCAAGAGACCCAGTACTTC. The V gene is TRBV3-1, the J gene TRBJ2-5, with unresolved D. Germline assignment: CDR1 LGHDT and CDR2 YNNKEL (reference sequence). The CDR3 length is 12 residues. The V gene lost 1 base and the J gene lost 1 base, with 1 base spanning the gap.

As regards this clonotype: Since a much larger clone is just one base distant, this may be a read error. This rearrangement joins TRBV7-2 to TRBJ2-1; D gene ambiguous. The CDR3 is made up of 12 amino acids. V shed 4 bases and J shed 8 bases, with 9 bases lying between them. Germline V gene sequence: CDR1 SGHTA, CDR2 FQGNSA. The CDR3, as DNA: TGTGCCAGCAGCTGGGCGATCCATGAGCAGTTCTTC. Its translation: CASSWAIHEQFF.

CDR3 in DNA: TGTGCCAGCACCCGTAGAGCGGGAAGTGAGCAGTTCTTC. Amino acid sequence: CASTRRAGSEQFF. The V call is TRBV12-3 or TRBV12-4, the J call TRBJ2-1; 7 nucleotides agree with TRBD2. This CDR3 region has 13 residues. V shed 7 bases, J shed 9 bases, and the junction held 9 bases outside the gene matches.

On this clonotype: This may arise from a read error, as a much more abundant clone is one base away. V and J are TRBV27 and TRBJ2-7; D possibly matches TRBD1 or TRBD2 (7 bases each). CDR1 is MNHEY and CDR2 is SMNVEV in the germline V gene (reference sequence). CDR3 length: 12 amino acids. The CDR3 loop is CGSGDSSYEQYF. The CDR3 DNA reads TGTGGCAGCGGGGACAGCTCCTACGAGCAGTACTTC.

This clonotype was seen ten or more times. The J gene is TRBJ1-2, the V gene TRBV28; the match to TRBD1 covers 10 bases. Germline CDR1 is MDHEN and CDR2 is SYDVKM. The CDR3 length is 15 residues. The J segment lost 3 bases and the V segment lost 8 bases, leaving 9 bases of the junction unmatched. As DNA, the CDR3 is TGTGCCAGCGAGACAGGGGGCGCGCAGGACTATGGCTACACCTTC. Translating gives CASETGGAQDYGYTF.

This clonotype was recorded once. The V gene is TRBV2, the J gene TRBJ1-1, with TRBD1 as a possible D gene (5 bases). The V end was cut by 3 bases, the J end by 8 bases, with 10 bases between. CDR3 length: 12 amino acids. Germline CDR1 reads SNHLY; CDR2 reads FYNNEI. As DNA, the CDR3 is TGTGCCAGCAGTGACAGGAGGGGAGAAGCTTTCTTT. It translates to CASSDRRGEAFF.

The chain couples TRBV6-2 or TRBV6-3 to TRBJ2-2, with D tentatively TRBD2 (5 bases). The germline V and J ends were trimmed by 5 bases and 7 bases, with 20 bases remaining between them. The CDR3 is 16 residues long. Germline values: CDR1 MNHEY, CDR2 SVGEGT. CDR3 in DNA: TGTGCCAGCAGTCAACCTGACTATATTCATCTCGGGGAGCTGTTTTTT. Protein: CASSQPDYIHLGELFF.

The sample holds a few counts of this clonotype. CDR3 loop: CASSLGATYTEAFF. In DNA, the CDR3 is TGTGCCAGCAGCTTGGGCGCGACCTACACTGAAGCTTTCTTT. V is TRBV7-2 and J is TRBJ1-1; D gene uncertain. V gave up 3 bases and J gave up 3 bases, with 11 bases separating them. Germline V gene sequence: CDR1 SGHTA, CDR2 FQGNSA. This CDR3 comprises 14 residues. Full variable domain (missing parts from reference TRBV7-2 and TRBJ1-1): GAGVSQSPSNKVTEKGKDVELRCDPISGHTALYWYRQSLGQGLEFLIYFQGNSAPDKSGLPSDRFSAERTGGSVSTLTIQRTQQEDSAVYLCASSLGATYTEAFFGQGTRLTVV.

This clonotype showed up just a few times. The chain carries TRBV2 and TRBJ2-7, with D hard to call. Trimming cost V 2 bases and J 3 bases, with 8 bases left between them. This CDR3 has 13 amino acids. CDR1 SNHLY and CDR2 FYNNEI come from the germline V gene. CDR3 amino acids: CASSELAYYEQYF. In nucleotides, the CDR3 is TGTGCCAGCAGTGAACTGGCGTACTACGAGCAGTACTTC.

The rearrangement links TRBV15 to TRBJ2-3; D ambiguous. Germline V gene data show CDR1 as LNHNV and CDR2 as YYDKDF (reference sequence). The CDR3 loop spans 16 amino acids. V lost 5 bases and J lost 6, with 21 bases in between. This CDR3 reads CATSLHSDPSGDTQYF. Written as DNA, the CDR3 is TGTGCCACCAGCCTTCACTCGGACCCAAGTGGGGATACGCAGTATTTT.

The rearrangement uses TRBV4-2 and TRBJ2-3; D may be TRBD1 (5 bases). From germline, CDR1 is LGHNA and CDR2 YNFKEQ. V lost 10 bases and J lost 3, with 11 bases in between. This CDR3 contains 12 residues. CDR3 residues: CATGPGTDTQYF. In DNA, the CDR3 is TGTGCCACAGGACCAGGGACAGATACGCAGTATTTT.

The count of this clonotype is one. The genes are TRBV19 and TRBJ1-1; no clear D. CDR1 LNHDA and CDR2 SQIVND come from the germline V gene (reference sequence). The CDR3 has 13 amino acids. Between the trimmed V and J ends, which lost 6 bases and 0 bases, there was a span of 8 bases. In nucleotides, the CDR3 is TGTGCCAGTAGACGGCGGATGAACACTGAAGCTTTCTTT. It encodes CASRRRMNTEAFF.

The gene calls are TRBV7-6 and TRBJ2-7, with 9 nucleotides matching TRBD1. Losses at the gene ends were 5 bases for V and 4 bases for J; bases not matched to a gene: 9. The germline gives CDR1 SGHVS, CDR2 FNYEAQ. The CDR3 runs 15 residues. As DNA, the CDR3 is TGTGCCAGCAGCAAACAGGGGGCAGGTTTATACGAGCAGTACTTC. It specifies CASSKQGAGLYEQYF. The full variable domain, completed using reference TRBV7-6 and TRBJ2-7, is GAGVSQSPRYKVTKRGQDVALRCDPISGHVSLYWYRQALGQGPEFLTYFNYEAQQDKSGLPNDRFSAERPEGSISTLTIQRTEQRDSAMYRCASSKQGAGLYEQYFGPGTRLTVT.

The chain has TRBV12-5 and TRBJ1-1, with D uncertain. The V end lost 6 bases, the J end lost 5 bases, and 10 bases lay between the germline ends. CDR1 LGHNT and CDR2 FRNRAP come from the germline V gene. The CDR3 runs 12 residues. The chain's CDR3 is CASGDEWTEAFF. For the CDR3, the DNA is TGTGCTAGTGGCGATGAGTGGACTGAAGCTTTCTTT.

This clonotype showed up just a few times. The CDR3 nucleotides read TGCAGTGCTAGGCGGGAGGGTTTGGAGCAGTACTTC. Encoded protein: CSARREGLEQYF. The chain carries TRBV20-1 and TRBJ2-7; TRBD2 matches 9 bases. CDR3 length: 12 residues. V gave up 3 bases and J gave up 7 bases; unmatched junction bases: 4. Germline assignment: CDR1 DFQATT and CDR2 SNEGSKA (reference sequence).

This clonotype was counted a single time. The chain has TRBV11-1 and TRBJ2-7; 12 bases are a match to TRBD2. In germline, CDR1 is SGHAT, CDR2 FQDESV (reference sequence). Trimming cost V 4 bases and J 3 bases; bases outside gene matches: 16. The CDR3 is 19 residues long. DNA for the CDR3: TGTGCCAGCAGCTCATCTGGACTAGCGGGACCTGAACGGGGCTACGAGCAGTACTTC. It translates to CASSSSGLAGPERGYEQYF. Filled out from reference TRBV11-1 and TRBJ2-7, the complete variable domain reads EAEVAQSPRYKITEKSQAVAFWCDPISGHATLYWYRQILGQGPELLVQFQDESVVDDSQLPKDRFSAERLKGVDSTLKIQPAELGDSAMYLCASSSSGLAGPERGYEQYFGPGTRLTVT.

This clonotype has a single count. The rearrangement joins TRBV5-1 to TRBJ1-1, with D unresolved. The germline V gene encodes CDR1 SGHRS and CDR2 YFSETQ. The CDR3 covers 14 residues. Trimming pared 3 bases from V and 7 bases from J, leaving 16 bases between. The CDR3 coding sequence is TGCGCCAGCAGCTCCCTCTTAGAGGCTGGTGAAGCTTTCTTT. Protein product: CASSSLLEAGEAFF.

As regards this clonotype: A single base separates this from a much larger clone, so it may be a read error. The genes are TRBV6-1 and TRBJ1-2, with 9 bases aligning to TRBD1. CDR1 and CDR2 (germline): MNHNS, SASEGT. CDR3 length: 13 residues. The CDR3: CANSDGQGRGYTF. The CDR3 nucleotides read TGTGCCAACAGTGATGGACAGGGGCGCGGCTACACCTTC.

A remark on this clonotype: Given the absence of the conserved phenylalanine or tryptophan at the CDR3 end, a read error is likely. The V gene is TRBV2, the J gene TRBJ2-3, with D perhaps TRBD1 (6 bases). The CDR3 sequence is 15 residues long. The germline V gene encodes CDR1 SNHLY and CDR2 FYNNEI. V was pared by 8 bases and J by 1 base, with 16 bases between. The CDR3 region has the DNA TGTGCCAGCTCAAACAGGGCCGTTCGCACAGATACGCAGTATTTA. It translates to CASSNRAVRTDTQYL.